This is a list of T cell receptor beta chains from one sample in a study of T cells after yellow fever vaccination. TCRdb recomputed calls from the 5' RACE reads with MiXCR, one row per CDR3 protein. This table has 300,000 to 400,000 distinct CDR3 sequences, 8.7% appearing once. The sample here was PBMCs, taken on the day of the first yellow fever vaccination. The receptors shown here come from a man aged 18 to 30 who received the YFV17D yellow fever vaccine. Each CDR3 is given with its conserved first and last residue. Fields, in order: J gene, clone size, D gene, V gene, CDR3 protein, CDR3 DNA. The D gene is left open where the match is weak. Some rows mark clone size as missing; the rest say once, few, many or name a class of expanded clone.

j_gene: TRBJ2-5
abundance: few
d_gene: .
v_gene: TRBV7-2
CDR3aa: CASSHRSSWGQETQYF
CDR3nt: TGTGCCAGCAGCCACAGAAGTAGCTGGGGACAAGAGACCCAGTACTTC

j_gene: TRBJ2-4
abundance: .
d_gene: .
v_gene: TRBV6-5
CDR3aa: CASSYGGNIQYF
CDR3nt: TGTGCCAGCAGTTACGGGGGGAACATTCAGTACTTC

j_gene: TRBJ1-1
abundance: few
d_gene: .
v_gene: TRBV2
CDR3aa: CASRSRSQQNTEAFF
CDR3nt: TGTGCCAGCAGGAGCCGGTCACAGCAGAACACTGAAGCTTTCTTT

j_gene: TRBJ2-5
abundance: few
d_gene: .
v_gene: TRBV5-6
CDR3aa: CASSFPLQETQYF
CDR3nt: TGTGCCAGCAGCTTCCCCCTCCAAGAGACCCAGTACTTC

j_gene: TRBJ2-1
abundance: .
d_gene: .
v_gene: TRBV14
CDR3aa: CASSQVVGTGKWSREQFF
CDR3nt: TGTGCCAGCAGCCAAGTCGTCGGTACGGGGAAATGGTCCCGTGAGCAGTTCTTC

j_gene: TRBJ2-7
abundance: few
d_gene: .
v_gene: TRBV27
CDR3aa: CASSLSVQGNEQYF
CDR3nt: TGTGCCAGCAGTTTATCAGTGCAGGGAAACGAGCAGTACTTC

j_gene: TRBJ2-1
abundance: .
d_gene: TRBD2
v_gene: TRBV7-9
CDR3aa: CASSLEGTSPLF
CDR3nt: TGTGCCAGCAGCCTAGAGGGGACTAGCCCGCTCTTC

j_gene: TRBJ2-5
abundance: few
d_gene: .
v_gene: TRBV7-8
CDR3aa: CASSSTPPGWETQYF
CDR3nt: TGTGCCAGCAGCTCGACCCCTCCGGGTTGGGAGACCCAGTACTTC

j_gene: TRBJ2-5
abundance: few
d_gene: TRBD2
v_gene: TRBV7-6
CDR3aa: CASTVRTSRETQYF
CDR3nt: TGTGCCAGCACCGTCAGGACTAGCCGGGAGACCCAGTACTTC

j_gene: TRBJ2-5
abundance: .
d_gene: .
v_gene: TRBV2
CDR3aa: CASSNPEGETQYF
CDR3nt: TGTGCCAGCAGTAACCCGGAGGGGGAGACCCAGTACTTC

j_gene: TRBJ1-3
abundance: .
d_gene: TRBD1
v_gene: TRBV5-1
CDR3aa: CASSPGDRENTIYF
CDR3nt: TGCGCCAGCAGCCCGGGGGACAGAGAAAACACCATATATTTT

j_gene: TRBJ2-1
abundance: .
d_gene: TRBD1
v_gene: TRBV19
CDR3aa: CASSARTGYEQFF
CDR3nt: TGTGCCAGTAGTGCCCGGACAGGGTATGAGCAGTTCTTC

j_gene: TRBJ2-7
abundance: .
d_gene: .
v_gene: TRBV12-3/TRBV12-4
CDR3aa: CASSRASGFNEQYF
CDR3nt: TGTGCCAGCAGCCGAGCGTCAGGGTTCAACGAGCAGTACTTC

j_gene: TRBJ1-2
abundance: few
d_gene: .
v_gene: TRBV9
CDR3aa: CASSVSSRGVLGYTF
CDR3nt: TGTGCCAGCAGCGTCTCCTCCCGGGGGGTTCTGGGCTACACCTTC

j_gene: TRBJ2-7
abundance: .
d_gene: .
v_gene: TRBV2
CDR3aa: CASSGIKSSDEQYF
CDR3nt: TGTGCCAGCAGTGGGATCAAGTCGTCCGACGAGCAGTACTTC

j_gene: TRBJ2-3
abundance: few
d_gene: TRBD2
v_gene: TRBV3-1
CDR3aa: CASSQDNALAGTDTQYF
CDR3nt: TGTGCCAGCAGCCAAGATAATGCACTAGCGGGGACAGATACGCAGTATTTT

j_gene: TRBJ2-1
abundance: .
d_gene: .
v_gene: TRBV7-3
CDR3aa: CASSSAGQTYNEQFF
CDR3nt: TGTGCCAGCAGCTCAGCGGGACAGACATACAATGAGCAGTTCTTC

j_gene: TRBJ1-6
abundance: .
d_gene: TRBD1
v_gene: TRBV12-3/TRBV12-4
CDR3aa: CASRQGGASSLHF
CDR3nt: TGTGCCAGCAGGCAGGGGGGGGCTTCATCCCTCCACTTT

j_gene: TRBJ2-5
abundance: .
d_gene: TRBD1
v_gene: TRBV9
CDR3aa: CASSVGQGEQETQYF
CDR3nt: TGTGCCAGCAGCGTAGGGCAGGGGGAACAAGAGACCCAGTACTTC

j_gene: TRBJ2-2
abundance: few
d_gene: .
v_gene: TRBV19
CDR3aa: CATARGAGDTGELFF
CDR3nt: TGTGCCACCGCCCGGGGGGCAGGGGACACCGGGGAGCTGTTTTTT

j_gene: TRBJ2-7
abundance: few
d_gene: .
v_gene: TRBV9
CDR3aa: CASSSGPQGEQYF
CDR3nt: TGTGCCAGCAGCTCGGGACCCCAGGGCGAGCAGTACTTC

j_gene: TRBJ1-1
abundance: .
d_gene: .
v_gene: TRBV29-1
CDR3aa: CSVGKTGLGPLLNTEAFF
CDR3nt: TGCAGCGTTGGGAAGACAGGCCTGGGTCCTCTTTTGAACACTGAAGCTTTCTTT

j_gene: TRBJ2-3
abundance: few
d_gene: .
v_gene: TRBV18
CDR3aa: CASSPGEIQGTQYF
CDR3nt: TGTGCCAGCTCACCGGGCGAGATTCAAGGTACGCAGTATTTT

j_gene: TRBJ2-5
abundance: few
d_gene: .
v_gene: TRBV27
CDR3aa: CASSAWASQETQYF
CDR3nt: TGTGCCAGCAGTGCCTGGGCCTCTCAAGAGACCCAGTACTTC

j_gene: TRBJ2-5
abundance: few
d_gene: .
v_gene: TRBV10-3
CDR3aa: CAIGGASETQYF
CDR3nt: TGTGCCATCGGCGGGGCCTCAGAGACCCAGTACTTC

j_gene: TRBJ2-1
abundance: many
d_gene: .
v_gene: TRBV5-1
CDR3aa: CASSQDGTYNEQFF
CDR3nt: TGCGCCAGCAGCCAGGACGGAACCTACAATGAGCAGTTCTTC

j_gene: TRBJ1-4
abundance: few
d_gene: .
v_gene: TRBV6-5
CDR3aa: CASSYSNRVNEKLFF
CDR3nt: TGTGCCAGCAGTTACTCGAATAGGGTTAATGAAAAACTGTTTTTT

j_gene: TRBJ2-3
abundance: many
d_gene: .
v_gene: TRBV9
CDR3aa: CASSPREGTTDTQYF
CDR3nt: TGTGCCAGCAGCCCCCGAGAGGGGACCACAGATACGCAGTATTTT

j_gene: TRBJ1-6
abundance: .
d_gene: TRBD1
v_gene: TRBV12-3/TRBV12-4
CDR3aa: CASRLGTANSPLHF
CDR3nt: TGTGCCAGCAGACTCGGGACAGCAAATTCACCCCTCCACTTT

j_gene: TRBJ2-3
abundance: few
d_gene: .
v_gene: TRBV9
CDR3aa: CASSRLGTDTQYF
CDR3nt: TGTGCCAGCAGCAGACTCGGCACAGATACGCAGTATTTT

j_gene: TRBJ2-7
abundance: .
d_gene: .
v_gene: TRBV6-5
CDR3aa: CASSYRPPGDDSYEQYF
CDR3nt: TGTGCCAGCAGTTATCGTCCTCCAGGCGACGACTCCTACGAGCAGTACTTC

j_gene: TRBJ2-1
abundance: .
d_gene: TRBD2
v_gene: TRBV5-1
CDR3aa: CASRAASGGGIEQFF
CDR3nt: TGCGCCAGCAGGGCCGCTAGCGGGGGGGGGATTGAGCAGTTCTTC

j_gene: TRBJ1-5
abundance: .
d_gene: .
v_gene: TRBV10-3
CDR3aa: CAISESRRGSNQPQHF
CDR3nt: TGTGCCATCAGTGAGTCGAGGAGGGGGAGCAATCAGCCCCAGCATTTT

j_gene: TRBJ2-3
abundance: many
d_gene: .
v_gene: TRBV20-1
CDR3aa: CSARDRTGFYLGADTQYF
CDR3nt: TGCAGTGCTAGAGATCGAACAGGGTTTTATCTGGGAGCAGATACGCAGTATTTT

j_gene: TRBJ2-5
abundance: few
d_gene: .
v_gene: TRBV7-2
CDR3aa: CASRDGGAQETQYF
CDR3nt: TGTGCCAGCAGGGATGGAGGGGCCCAAGAGACCCAGTACTTC

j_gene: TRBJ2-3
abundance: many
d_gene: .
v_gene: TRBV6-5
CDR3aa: CASSLGSGHTDTQYF
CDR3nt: TGTGCCAGCAGTTTAGGGAGCGGGCACACAGATACGCAGTATTTT

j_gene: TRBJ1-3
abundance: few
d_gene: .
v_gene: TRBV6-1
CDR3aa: CASSEAPGAGNTIYF
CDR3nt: TGTGCCAGCAGTGAAGCGCCGGGGGCTGGAAACACCATATATTTT

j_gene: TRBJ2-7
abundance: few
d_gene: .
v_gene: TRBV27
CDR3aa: CASSLKTWPGYEQYF
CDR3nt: TGTGCCAGCAGCTTAAAGACGTGGCCCGGTTACGAGCAGTACTTC

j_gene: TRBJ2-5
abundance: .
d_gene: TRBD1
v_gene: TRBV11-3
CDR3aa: CASSPPDREETQYF
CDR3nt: TGTGCCAGCAGCCCCCCGGACAGGGAAGAGACCCAGTACTTC

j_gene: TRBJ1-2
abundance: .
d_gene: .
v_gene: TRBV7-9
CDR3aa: CASSLEPPGKGYTF
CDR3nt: TGTGCCAGCAGCTTAGAGCCCCCGGGGAAGGGCTACACCTTC

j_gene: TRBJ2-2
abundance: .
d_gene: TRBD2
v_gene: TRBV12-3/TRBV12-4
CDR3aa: CASSLRLAGVGELFF
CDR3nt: TGTGCCAGCAGTTTACGACTAGCGGGGGTCGGGGAGCTGTTTTTT

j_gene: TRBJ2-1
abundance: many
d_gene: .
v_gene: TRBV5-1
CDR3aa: CASSLDWNEQFF
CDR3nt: TGCGCCAGCAGCCTCGACTGGAATGAGCAGTTCTTC

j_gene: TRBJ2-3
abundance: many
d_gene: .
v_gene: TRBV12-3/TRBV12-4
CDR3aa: CASSLAGLGTDTQYF
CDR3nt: TGTGCCAGCAGCCTGGCGGGGCTCGGCACAGATACGCAGTATTTT

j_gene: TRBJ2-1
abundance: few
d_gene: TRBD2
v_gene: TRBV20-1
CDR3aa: CSAAQLAGGHNEQFF
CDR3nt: TGCAGTGCTGCTCAACTAGCGGGGGGGCACAATGAGCAGTTCTTC